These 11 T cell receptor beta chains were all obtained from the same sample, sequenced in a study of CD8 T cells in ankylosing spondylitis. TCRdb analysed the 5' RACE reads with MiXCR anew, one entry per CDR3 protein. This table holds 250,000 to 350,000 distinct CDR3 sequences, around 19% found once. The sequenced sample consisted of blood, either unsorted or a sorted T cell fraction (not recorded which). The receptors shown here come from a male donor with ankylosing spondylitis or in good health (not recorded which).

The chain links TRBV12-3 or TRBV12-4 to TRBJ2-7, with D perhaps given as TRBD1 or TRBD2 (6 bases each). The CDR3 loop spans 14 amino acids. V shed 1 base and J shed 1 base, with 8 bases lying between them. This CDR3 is CASSLGGTSYEQYV. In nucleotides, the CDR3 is TGTGCCAGCAGTTTAGGCGGGACATCCTACGAGCAGTACGTC.

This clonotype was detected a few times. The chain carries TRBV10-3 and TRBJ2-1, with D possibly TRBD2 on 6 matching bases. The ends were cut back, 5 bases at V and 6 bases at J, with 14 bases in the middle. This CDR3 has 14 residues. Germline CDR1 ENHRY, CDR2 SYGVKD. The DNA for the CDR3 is TGTGCCATCAGTCCCCGGGGGTCTCGCAATGAGCAGTTCTTC. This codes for CAISPRGSRNEQFF.

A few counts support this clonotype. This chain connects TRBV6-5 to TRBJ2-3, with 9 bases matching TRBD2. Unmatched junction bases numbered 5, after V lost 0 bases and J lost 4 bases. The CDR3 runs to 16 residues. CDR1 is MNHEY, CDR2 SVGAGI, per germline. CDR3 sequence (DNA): TGTGCCAGCAGTTACTCTCTAGCGGGATTCCCAGATACGCAGTATTTT. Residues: CASSYSLAGFPDTQYF.

CDR3: CSALLAGIDYTF. DNA of the CDR3: TGCAGTGCCCTTCTAGCCGGAATCGACTACACCTTC. This chain uses TRBV20-1 with TRBJ1-2; D is unresolved. Germline V gene data show CDR1 as DFQATT and CDR2 as SNEGSKA (reference sequence). The CDR3 covers 12 residues. Trimming cost V 6 bases and J 10 bases, with 18 bases left between them.

CDR3 DNA: TGCGCCAGCAGCGCCGGACTAGCCCCCCCAGATACGCAGTATTTT. Translating gives CASSAGLAPPDTQYF. The V gene is TRBV5-1, the J gene TRBJ2-3; 8 bases line up with TRBD2. The germline gives CDR1 SGHRS, CDR2 YFSETQ. The V and J ends lost 4 bases and 4 bases, in that order; junction bases with no gene match: 8. The CDR3 contains 15 residues.

The CDR3 sequence is CSARDATSYEQYV. CDR3 coding DNA: TGCAGTGCTAGAGATGCGACATCCTACGAGCAGTACGTC. The chain uses TRBV20-1 and TRBJ2-7; D is unclear. The CDR3 has 13 residues. With 0 bases removed from V and 1 base from J, the gap between germline ends came to 7 bases. Germline lookup yields CDR1 DFQATT and CDR2 SNEGSKA (reference sequence).

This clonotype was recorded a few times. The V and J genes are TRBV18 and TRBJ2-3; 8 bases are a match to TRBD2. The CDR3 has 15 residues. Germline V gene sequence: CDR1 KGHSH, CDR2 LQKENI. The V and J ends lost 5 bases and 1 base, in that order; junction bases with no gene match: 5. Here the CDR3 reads CASSSREGRTDTQYF. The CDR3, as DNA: TGTGCCAGCTCATCCCGGGAGGGACGCACAGATACGCAGTATTTT.

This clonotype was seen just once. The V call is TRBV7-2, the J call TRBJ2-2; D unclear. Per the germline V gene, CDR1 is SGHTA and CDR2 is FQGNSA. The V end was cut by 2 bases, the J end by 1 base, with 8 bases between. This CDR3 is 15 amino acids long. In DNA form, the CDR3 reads TGTGCCAGCAGCTTATACGCAGGGAACACCGGGGAGCTGTTTTTT. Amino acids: CASSLYAGNTGELFF.

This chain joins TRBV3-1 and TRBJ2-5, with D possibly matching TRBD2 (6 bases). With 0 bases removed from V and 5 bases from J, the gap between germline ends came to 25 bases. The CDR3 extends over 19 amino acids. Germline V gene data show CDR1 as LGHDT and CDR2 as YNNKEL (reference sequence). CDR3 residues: CASSQDSRGSAVERETQYF. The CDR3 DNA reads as TGTGCCAGCAGCCAAGACTCCCGGGGGTCAGCTGTAGAACGGGAGACCCAGTACTTC.

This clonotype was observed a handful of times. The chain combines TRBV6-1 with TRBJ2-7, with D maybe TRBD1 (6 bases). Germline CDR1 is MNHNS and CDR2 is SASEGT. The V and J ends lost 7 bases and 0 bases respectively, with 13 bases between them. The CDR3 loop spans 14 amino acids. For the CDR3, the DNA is TGTGCCAGCAATCAACAGGGTAGCTCCTACGAGCAGTACGTC. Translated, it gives CASNQQGSSYEQYV.

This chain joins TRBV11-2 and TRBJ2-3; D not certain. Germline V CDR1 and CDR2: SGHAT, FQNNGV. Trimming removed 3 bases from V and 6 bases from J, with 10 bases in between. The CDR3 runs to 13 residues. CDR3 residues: CASSFSQLDTQYF. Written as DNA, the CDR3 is TGTGCCAGCAGCTTTAGCCAATTGGATACGCAGTATTTT.